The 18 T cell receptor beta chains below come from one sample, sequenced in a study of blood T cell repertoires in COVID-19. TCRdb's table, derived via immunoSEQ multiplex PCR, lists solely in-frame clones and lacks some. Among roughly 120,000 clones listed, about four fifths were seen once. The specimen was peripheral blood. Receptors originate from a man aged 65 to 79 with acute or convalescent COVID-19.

The CDR3 protein is CASSVDRAFYGYTF. The CDR3 nucleotides read TGTGCCAGCAGCGTGGACAGGGCTTTCTATGGCTACACCTTC. The rearrangement joins TRBV9 to TRBJ1-2; TRBD1 aligns across 8 bases. Trimming took 2 bases from V and 4 from J; bases not matched to a gene: 4. The CDR3 spans 14 residues. The germline V gene encodes CDR1 SGDLS and CDR2 YYNGEE.

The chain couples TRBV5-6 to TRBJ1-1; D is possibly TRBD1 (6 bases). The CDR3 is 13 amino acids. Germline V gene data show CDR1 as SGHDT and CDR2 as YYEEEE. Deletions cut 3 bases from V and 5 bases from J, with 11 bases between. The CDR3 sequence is CASSWGQRTEAFF. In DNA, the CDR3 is TGTGCCAGCAGCTGGGGGCAGCGGACTGAAGCTTTCTTT.

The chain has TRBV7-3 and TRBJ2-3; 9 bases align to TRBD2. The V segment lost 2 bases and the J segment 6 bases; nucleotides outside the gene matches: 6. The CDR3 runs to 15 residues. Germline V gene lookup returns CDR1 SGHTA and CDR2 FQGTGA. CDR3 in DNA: TGTGCCAGCAGCTTATCCGGACTAGCGAAGGATACGCAGTATTTT. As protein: CASSLSGLAKDTQYF. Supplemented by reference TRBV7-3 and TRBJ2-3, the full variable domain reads GAGVSQTPSNKVTEKGKYVELRCDPISGHTALYWYRQSLGQGPEFLIYFQGTGAADDSGLPNDRFFAVRPEGSVSTLKIQRTERGDSAVYLCASSLSGLAKDTQYFGPGTRLTVL.

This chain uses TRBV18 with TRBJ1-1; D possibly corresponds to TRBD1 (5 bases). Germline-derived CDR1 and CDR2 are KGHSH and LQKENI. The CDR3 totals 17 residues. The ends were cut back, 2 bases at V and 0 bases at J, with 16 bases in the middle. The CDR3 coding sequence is TGTGCCAGCTCACCAACCAAGGGGCTTACTATGAACACTGAAGCTTTCTTT. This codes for CASSPTKGLTMNTEAFF.

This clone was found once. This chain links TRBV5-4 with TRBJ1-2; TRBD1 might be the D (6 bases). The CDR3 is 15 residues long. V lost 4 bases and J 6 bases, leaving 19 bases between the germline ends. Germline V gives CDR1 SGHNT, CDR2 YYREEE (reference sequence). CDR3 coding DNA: TGTGCCAGCAGCAACCAGGGGCCCCATTTAAATGGCTACACCTTC. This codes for CASSNQGPHLNGYTF.

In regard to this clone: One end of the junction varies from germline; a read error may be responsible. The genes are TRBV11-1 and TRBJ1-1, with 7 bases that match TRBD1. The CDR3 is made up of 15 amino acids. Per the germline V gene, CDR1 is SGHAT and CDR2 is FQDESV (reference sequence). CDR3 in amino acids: CASTLTQGMNTEAFF. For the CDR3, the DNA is TGTGCCAGCACCTTAACACAGGGGATGAACACTGAAGCTTTCTTT.

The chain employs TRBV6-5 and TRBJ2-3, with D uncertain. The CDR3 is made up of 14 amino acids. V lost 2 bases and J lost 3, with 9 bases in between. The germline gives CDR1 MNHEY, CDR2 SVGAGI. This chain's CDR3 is CASSYQAWTDTQYF. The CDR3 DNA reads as TGTGCCAGCAGTTACCAGGCCTGGACAGATACGCAGTATTTT.

The chain's CDR3 is CASSLPGLGRVIQYF. The CDR3, as DNA: TGTGCCAGCAGTTTACCCGGTCTCGGTAGAGTCATTCAGTACTTC. The rearrangement uses TRBV28 and TRBJ2-4; D not certain. The germline V and J ends were trimmed by 2 bases and 9 bases, with 17 bases remaining between them. The CDR3 loop spans 15 amino acids. From germline, CDR1 is MDHEN and CDR2 SYDVKM.

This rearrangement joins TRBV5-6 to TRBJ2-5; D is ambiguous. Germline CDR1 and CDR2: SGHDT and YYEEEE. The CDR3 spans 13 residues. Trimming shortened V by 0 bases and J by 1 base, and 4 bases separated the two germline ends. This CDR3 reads CASSLDFQETQYF. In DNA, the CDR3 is TGTGCCAGCAGCTTGGACTTCCAAGAGACCCAGTACTTC.

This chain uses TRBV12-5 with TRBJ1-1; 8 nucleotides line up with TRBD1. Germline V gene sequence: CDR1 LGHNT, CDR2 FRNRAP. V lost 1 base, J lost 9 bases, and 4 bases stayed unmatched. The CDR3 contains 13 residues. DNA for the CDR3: TGTGCTAGTGGTTTGGGACAGGGGAATAAAGCTTTCTTT. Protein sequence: CASGLGQGNKAFF.

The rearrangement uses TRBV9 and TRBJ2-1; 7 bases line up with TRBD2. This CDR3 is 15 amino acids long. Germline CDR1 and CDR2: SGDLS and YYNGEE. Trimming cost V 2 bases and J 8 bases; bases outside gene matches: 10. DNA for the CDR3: TGTGCCAGCAGCGTGCGCAACGGGGGGTGGGATGAGCAGTTCTTC. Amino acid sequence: CASSVRNGGWDEQFF.

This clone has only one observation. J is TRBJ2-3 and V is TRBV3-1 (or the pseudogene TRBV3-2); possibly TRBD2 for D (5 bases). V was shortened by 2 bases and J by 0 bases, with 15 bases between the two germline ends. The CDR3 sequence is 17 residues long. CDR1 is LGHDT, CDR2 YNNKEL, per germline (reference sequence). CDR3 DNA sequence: TGTGCCAGCAGCCAAACCTCCGGAGGTACGAGCACAGATACGCAGTATTTT. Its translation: CASSQTSGGTSTDTQYF.

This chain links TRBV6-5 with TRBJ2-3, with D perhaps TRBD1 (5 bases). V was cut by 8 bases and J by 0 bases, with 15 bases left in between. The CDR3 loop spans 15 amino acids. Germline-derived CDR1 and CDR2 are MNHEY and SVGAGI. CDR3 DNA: TGTGCCAGCCGCTTCCGACAGACTAGCACAGATACGCAGTATTTT. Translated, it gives CASRFRQTSTDTQYF.

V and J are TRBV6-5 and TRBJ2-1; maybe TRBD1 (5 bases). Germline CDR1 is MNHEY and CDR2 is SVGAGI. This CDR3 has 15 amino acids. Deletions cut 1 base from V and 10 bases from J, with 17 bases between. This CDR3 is CASSYYPPRVGEQFF. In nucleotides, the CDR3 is TGTGCCAGCAGTTACTACCCTCCCAGGGTTGGAGAGCAGTTCTTC.

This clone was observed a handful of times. The CDR3 region has the DNA TGTGCCAGCAGCTTAGGGCTAGCGGGGGGAGGAGATACGCAGTATTTT. Translating gives CASSLGLAGGGDTQYF. V and J are TRBV7-2 and TRBJ2-3, with 11 nucleotides matching TRBD2. Germline V lookup: CDR1 SGHTA, CDR2 FQGNSA. CDR3 length: 16 residues. The trim removed 1 base at V and 5 bases at J, leaving 5 bases unmatched.

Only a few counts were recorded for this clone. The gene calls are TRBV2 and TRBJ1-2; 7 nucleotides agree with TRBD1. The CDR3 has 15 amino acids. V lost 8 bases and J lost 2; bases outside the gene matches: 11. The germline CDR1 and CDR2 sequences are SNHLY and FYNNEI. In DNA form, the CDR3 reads TGTGCCAGCGCCCCGATCCTACAGGGGAACTATGGCTACACCTTC. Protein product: CASAPILQGNYGYTF. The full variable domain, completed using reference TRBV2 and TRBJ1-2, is EPEVTQTPSHQVTQMGQEVILRCVPISNHLYFYWYRQILGQKVEFLVSFYNNEISEKSEIFDDQFSVERPDGSNFTLKIRSTKLEDSAMYFCASAPILQGNYGYTFGSGTRLTVV.

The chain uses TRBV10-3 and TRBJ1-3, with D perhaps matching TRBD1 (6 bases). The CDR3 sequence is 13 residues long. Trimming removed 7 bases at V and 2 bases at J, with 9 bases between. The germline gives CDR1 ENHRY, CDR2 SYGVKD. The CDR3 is CAITRDTGNTIYF. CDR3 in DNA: TGTGCCATCACCCGGGACACTGGAAACACCATATATTTT.

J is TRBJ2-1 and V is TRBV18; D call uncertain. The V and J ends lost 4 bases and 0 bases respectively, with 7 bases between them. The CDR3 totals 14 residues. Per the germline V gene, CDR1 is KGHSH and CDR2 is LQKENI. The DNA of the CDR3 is TGTGCCAGCTCACTCGTAATCTCCTACAATGAGCAGTTCTTC. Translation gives CASSLVISYNEQFF.